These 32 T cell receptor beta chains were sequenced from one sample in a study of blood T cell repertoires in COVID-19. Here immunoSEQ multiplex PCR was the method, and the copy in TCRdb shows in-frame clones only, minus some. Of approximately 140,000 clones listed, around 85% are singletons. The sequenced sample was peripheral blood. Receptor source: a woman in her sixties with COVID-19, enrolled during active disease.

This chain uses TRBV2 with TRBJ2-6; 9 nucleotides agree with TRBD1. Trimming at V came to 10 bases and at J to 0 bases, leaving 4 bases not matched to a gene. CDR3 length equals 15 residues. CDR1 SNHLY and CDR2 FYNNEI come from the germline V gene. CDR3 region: CATQGASSGANVLTF. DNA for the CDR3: TGTGCCACACAGGGGGCCAGCTCTGGGGCCAACGTCCTGACTTTC. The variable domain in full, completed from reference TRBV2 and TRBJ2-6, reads EPEVTQTPSHQVTQMGQEVILRCVPISNHLYFYWYRQILGQKVEFLVSFYNNEISEKSEIFDDQFSVERPDGSNFTLKIRSTKLEDSAMYFCATQGASSGANVLTFGAGSRLTVL.

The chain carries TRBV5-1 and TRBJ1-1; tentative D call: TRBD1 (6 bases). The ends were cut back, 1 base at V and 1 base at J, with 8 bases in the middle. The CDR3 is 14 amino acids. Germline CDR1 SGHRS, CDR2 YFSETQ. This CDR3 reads CASSLQGRNTEAFF. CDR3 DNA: TGCGCCAGCAGCTTGCAGGGGCGGAACACTGAAGCTTTCTTT.

The CDR3 region has the DNA TGTGCCAGCAGCCAGAGAGGGAGGAAAACTAATGAAAAACTGTTTTTT. Protein: CASSQRGRKTNEKLFF. This rearrangement joins TRBV14 to TRBJ1-4; D unclear. CDR3 length: 16 residues. Looked up from germline, CDR1 is SGHDN and CDR2 is FVKESK. V lost 3 bases and J lost 1, with 12 bases in between. Using reference TRBV14 and TRBJ1-4 for the parts outside the CDR3, the full variable domain is EAGVTQFPSHSVIEKGQTVTLRCDPISGHDNLYWYRRVMGKEIKFLLHFVKESKQDESGMPNNRFLAERTGGTYSTLKVQPAELEDSGVYFCASSQRGRKTNEKLFFGSGTQLSVL.

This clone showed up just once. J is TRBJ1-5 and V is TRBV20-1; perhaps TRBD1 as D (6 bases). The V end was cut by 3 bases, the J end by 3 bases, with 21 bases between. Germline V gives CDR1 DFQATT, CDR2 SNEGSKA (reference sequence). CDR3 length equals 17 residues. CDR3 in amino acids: CSASEIGGGEVNQPQHF. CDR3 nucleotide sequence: TGCAGTGCTAGTGAAATTGGGGGGGGCGAGGTCAATCAGCCCCAGCATTTT.

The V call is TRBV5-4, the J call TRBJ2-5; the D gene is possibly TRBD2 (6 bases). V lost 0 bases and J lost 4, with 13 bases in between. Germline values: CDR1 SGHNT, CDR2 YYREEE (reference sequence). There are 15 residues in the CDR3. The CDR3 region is CASSLGPSEGETQYF. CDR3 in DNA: TGTGCCAGCAGCTTGGGGCCTAGCGAGGGAGAGACCCAGTACTTC.

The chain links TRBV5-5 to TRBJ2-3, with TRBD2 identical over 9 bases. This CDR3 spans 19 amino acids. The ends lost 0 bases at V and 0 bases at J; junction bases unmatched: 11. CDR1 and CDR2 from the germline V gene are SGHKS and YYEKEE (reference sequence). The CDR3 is CASSLGLAGGPQSTDTQYF. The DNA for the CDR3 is TGTGCCAGCAGCTTGGGTTTGGCGGGGGGGCCCCAGAGCACAGATACGCAGTATTTT.

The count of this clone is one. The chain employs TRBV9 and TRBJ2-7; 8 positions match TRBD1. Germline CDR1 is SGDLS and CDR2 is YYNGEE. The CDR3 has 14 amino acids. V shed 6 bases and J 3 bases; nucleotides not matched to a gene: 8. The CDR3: CASTQGALSYEQYF. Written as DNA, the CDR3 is TGTGCCAGCACCCAGGGGGCGCTTAGCTACGAGCAGTACTTC. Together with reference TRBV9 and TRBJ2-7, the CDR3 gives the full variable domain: DSGVTQTPKHLITATGQRVTLRCSPRSGDLSVYWYQQSLDQGLQFLIQYYNGEERAKGNILERFSAQQFPDLHSELNLSSLELGDSALYFCASTQGALSYEQYFGPGTRLTVT.

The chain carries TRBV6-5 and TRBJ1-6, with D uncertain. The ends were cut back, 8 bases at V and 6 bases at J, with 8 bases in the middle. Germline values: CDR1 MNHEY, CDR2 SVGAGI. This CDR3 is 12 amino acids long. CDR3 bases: TGTGCCAGCCGGGAGCTTAATTCACCCCTCCACTTT. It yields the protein CASRELNSPLHF.

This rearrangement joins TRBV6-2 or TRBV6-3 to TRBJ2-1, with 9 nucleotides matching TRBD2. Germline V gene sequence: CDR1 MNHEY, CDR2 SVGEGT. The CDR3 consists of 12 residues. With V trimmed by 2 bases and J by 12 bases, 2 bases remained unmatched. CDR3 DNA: TGTGCCAGCAGTTACGGACTAGCGACGCAGTTCTTC. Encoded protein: CASSYGLATQFF.

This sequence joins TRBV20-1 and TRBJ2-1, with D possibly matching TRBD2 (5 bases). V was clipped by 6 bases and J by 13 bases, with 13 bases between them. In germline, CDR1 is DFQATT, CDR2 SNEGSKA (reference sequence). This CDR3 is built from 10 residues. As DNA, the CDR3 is TGCAGTGCGGAGGCGGGCCGTCAGTTCTTC. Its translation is CSAEAGRQFF.

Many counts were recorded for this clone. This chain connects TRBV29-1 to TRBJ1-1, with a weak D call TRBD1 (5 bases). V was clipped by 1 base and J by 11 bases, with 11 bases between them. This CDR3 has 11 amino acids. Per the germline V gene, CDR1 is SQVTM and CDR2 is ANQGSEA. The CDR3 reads CSVEVTPGAFF. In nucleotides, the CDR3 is TGCAGCGTTGAAGTGACCCCAGGGGCTTTCTTT.

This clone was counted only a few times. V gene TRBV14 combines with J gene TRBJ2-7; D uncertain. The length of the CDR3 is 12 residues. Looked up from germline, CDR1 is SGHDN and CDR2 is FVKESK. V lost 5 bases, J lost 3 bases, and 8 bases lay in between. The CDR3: CASSSDIYEQYF. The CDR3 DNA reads TGTGCCAGCAGCTCTGACATCTACGAGCAGTACTTC.

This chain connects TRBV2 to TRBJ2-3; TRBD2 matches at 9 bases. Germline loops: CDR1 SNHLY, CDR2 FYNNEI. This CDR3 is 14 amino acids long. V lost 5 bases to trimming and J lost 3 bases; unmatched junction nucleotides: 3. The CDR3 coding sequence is TGTGCCAGCAGTAGCGGGGGGAGGACAGATACGCAGTATTTT. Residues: CASSSGGRTDTQYF.

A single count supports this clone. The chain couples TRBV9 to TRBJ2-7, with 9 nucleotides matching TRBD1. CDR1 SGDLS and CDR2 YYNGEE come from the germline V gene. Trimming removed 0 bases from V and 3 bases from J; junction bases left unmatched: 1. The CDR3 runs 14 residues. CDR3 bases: TGTGCCAGCAGCGTAGGGACAGGGGTCTACGAGCAGTACTTC. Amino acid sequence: CASSVGTGVYEQYF.

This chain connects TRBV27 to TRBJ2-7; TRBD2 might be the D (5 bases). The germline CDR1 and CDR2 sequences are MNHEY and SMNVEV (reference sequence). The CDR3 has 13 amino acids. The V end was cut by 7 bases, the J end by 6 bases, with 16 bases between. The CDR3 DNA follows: TGTGCCAGCACCTCCGGACCCGGGGTCGAGCAGTACTTC. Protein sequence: CASTSGPGVEQYF.

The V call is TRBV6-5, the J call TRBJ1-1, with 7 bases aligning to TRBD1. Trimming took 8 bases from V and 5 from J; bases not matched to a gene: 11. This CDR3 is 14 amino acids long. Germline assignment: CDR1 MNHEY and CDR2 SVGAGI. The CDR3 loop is CASSYNRGDTEAFF. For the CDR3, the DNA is TGTGCCAGCTCTTACAACAGGGGAGATACTGAAGCTTTCTTT.

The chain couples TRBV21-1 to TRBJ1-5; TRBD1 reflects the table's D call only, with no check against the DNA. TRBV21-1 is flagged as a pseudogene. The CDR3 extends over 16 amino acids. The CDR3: CASSKRGHRSLEPQHF. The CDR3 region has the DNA TGTGCCAGCAGCAAAAGGGGACACAGGTCCTTAGAGCCCCAGCATTTT.

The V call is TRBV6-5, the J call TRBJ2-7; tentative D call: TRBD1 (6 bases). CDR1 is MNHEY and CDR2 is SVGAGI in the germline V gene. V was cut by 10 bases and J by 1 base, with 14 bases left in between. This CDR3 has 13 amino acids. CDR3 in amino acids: CATQTGGSYEQYF. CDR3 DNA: TGTGCCACCCAGACAGGCGGGTCCTACGAGCAGTACTTC.

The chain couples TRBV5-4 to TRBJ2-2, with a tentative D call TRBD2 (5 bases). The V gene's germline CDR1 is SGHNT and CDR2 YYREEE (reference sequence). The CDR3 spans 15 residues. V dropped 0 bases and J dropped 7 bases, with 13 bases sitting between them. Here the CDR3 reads CASSLGGGLGGELFF. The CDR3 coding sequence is TGTGCCAGCAGCTTGGGCGGCGGGTTGGGCGGGGAGCTGTTTTTT.

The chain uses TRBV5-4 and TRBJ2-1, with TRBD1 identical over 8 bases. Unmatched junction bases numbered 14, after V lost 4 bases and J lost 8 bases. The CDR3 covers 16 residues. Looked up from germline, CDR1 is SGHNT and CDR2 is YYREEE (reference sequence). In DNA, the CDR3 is TGTGCCAGCAGCCTCGCGGGACAGGAGGGGATTGATGAGCAGTTCTTC. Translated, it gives CASSLAGQEGIDEQFF.

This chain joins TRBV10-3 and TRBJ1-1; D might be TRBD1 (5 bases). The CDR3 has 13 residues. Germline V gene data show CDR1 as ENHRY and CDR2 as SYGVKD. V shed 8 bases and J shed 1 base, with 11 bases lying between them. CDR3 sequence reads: CAIQGGANTEAFF. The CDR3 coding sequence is TGTGCCATCCAGGGTGGGGCGAACACTGAAGCTTTCTTT.

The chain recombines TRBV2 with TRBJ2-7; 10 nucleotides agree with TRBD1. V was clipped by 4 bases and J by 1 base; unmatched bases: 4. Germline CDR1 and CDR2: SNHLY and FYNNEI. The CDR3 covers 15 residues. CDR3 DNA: TGTGCCAGCAGTGCGACAGGGGGCCGGTCCTACGAGCAGTACTTC. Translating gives CASSATGGRSYEQYF. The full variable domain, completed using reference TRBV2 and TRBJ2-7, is EPEVTQTPSHQVTQMGQEVILRCVPISNHLYFYWYRQILGQKVEFLVSFYNNEISEKSEIFDDQFSVERPDGSNFTLKIRSTKLEDSAMYFCASSATGGRSYEQYFGPGTRLTVT.

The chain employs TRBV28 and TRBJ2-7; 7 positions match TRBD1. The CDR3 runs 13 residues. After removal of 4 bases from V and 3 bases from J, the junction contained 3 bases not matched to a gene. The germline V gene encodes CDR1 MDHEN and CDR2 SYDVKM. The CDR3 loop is CASSSGQDYEQYF. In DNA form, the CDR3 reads TGTGCCAGCAGTTCCGGACAGGACTACGAGCAGTACTTC.

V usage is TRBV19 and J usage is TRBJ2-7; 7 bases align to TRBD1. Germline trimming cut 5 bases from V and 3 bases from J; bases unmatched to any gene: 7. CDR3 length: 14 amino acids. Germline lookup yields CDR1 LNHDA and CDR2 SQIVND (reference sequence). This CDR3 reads CASSFSQGVYEQYF. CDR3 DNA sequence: TGTGCCAGTAGTTTCTCCCAGGGGGTCTACGAGCAGTACTTC.

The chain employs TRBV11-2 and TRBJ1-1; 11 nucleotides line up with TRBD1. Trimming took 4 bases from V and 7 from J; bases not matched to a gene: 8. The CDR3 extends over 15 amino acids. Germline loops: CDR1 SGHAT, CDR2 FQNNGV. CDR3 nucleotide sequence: TGTGCCAGCAGCTCAGGACAGGGGGCAGCTAATGAAGCTTTCTTT. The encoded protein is CASSSGQGAANEAFF. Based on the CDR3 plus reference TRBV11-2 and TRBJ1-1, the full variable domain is EAGVAQSPRYKIIEKRQSVAFWCNPISGHATLYWYQQILGQGPKLLIQFQNNGVVDDSQLPKDRFSAERLKGVDSTLKIQPAKLEDSAVYLCASSSGQGAANEAFFGQGTRLTVV.

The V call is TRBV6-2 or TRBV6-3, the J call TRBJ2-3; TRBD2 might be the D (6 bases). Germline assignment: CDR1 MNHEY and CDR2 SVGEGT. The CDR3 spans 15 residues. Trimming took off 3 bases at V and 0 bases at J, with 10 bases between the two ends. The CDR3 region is CASSYPSGSTDTQYF. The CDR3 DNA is TGTGCCAGCAGTTATCCCAGCGGGAGCACAGATACGCAGTATTTT.

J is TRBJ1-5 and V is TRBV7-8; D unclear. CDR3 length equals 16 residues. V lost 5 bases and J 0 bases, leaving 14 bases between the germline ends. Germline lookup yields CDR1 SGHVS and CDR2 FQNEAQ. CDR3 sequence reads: CASSPFSRGSNQPQHF. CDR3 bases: TGTGCCAGCAGCCCCTTTTCTCGCGGTAGCAATCAGCCCCAGCATTTT.

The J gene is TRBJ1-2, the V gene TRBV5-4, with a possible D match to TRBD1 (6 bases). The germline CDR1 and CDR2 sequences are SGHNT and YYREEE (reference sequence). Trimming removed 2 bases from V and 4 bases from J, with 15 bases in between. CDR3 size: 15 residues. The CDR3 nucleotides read TGTGCCAGCAGCTTACTAGGGGGTTGGGGCTATGGCTACACCTTC. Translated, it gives CASSLLGGWGYGYTF.

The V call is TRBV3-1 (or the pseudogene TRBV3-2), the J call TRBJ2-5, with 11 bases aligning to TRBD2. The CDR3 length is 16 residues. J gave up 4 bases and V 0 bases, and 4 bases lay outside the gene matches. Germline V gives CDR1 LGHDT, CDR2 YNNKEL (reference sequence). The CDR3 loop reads CASSQDRLAGGETQYF. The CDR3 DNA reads TGTGCCAGCAGCCAAGATAGGCTAGCGGGGGGAGAGACCCAGTACTTC.

The CDR3: CASSLDTASNQPQHF. The CDR3 nucleotides read TGTGCCAGCAGCTTAGATACAGCTAGCAATCAGCCCCAGCATTTT. The gene calls are TRBV11-2 and TRBJ1-5; D not certain. Germline V gene lookup returns CDR1 SGHAT and CDR2 FQNNGV. V dropped 0 bases and J dropped 0 bases, with 6 bases sitting between them. There are 15 residues in the CDR3. Drawing the rest from reference TRBV11-2 and TRBJ1-5, the complete variable domain is EAGVAQSPRYKIIEKRQSVAFWCNPISGHATLYWYQQILGQGPKLLIQFQNNGVVDDSQLPKDRFSAERLKGVDSTLKIQPAKLEDSAVYLCASSLDTASNQPQHFGDGTRLSIL.

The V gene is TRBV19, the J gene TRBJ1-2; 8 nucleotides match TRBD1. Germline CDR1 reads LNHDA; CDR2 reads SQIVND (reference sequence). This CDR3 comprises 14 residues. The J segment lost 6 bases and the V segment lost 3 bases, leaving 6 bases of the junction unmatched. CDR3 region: CASSIVVRGHGYTF. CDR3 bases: TGTGCCAGTAGTATTGTGGTCAGGGGGCATGGCTACACCTTC.

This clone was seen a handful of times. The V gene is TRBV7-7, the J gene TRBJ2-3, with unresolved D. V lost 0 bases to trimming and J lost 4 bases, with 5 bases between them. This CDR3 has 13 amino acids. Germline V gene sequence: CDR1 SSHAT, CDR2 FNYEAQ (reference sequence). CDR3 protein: CASSLAEPDTQYF. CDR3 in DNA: TGTGCCAGCAGCTTAGCCGAGCCAGATACGCAGTATTTT. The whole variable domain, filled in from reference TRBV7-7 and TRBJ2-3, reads GAGVSQSPRYKVTKRGQDVTLRCDPISSHATLYWYQQALGQGPEFLTYFNYEAQPDKSGLPSDRFSAERPEGSISTLTIQRTEQRDSAMYRCASSLAEPDTQYFGPGTRLTVL.